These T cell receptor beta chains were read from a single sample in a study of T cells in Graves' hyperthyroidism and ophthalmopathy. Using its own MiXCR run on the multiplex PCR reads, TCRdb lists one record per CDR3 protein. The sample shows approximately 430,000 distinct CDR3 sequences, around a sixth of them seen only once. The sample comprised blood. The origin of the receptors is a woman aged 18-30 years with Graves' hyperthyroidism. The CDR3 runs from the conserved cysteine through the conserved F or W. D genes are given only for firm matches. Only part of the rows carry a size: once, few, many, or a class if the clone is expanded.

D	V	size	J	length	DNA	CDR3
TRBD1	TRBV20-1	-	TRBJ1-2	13	TGCAGTGCTGGAGACAGGGCGAGCTATGGCTACACCTTC	CSAGDRASYGYTF
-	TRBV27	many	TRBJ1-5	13	TGTGCCAGCAGTCTTTTTCGGAATCAGCCCCAGCATTTT	CASSLFRNQPQHF
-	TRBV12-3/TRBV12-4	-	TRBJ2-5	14	TGTGCCAGCAGTCTCTCTAACAGGGTAAAGAGCCAGTACTTC	CASSLSNRVKSQYF
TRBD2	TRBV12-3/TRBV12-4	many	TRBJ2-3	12	TGTGCCAGCAATGGAGCGGGGCATACGCAGTATTTT	CASNGAGHTQYF
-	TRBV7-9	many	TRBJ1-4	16	TGTGCCAGCAGCTGGGGAGACGGTGCAACTAATGAAAAACTGTTTTTT	CASSWGDGATNEKLFF
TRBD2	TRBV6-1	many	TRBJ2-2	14	TGTGCCAGCGATAGCGGGGTAAACACCGGGGAGCTGTTTTTT	CASDSGVNTGELFF
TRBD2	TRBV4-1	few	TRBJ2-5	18	TGCGCCAGCAGCCAAGATAGGGGGACTAGCGGAGGGGGGGAGACCCAGTACTTC	CASSQDRGTSGGGETQYF
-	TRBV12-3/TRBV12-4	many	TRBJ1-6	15	TGTGCCAGCAGTTTATCCGGCTCCTATAATTCACCCCTCCACTTT	CASSLSGSYNSPLHF
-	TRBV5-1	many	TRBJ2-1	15	TGCGCCAGCAGATTGGTAGGGGCTGGCTACAATGAGCAGTTCTTC	CASRLVGAGYNEQFF
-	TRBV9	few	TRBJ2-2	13	TGTGCCAGCAGCGTAGTGGAGGCCGGGGAGCTGTTTTTT	CASSVVEAGELFF
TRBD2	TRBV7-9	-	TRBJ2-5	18	TGTGCCAGCAGCCCCACCGGGGGACTAGCGGGGGGGTCTGAGACCCAGTACTTC	CASSPTGGLAGGSETQYF
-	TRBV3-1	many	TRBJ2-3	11	TGTGCCAGCACCCAGGGAGATACGCAGTATTTT	CASTQGDTQYF
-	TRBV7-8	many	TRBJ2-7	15	TGTGCCAGCAGCCAACGTCCCGAGATCCTCTACGAGCAGTACTTC	CASSQRPEILYEQYF
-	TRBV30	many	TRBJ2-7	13	TGTGCCTGGACATGGTCCCTCGGTGGGGAGCAGTACTTC	CAWTWSLGGEQYF
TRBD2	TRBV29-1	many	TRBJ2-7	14	TGCAGCGTCCTCGGGGGGTACGGGGGATACGAGCAGTACTTC	CSVLGGYGGYEQYF
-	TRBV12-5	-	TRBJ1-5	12	TGTGCTAGTGGTTTGAGTGTTCAGCCCCAGCATTTT	CASGLSVQPQHF
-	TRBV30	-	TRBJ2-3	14	TGTGCCTGGAGCGCGGGGGCGGGCACAGATACGCAGTATTTT	CAWSAGAGTDTQYF
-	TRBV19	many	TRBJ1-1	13	TGTGCCAGTAGCCCTCACTTTGACACTGAAGCTTTCTTT	CASSPHFDTEAFF
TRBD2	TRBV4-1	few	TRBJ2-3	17	TGCGCCAGCAGCCAGTCGCCGGGACTACAAAGCACAGATACGCAGTATTTT	CASSQSPGLQSTDTQYF
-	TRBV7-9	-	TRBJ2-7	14	TGTGCCAGCAGCCTTTCCGGCTTGGCGTACGAGCAGTACTTC	CASSLSGLAYEQYF
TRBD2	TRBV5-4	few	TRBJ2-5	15	TGTGCCAGCAGCTTAGGGAGCGGGGGCGGAGAGACCCAGTACTTC	CASSLGSGGGETQYF
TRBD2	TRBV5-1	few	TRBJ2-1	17	TGCGCCAGCAGCTATTGGACTAGCGGGAGTCTCAACAATGAGCAGTTCTTC	CASSYWTSGSLNNEQFF
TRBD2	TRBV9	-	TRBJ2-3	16	TGTGCCAGCAGCGTAGAGCAGCGGGAGGGCACAGATACGCAGTATTTT	CASSVEQREGTDTQYF
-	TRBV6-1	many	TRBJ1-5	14	TGTGCCAGCAGCGCCTGGGGGGCCTATCAGCCCCAGCATTTT	CASSAWGAYQPQHF
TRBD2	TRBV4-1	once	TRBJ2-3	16	TGCGCCAGCAGCCTTGGCGGACTAGCGGGGGGAGATACGCAGTATTTT	CASSLGGLAGGDTQYF
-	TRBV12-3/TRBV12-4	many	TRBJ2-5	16	TGTGCCAGCAGCCACGTGTCCCTTAGCGGCCAAGAGACCCAGTACTTC	CASSHVSLSGQETQYF
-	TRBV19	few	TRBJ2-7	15	TGTGCCAGTAGTATTGAAGGTCACTCCGCCTACGAGCAGTACTTC	CASSIEGHSAYEQYF
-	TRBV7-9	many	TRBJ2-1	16	TGTGCCAGCAGCTTAGGCGGACAGAACTCCTACAATGAGCAGTTCTTC	CASSLGGQNSYNEQFF
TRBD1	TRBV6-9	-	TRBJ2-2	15	TGTGCCAGCAGTTCTCGGACAGGGTCCGCCGGGGAGCTGTTTTTT	CASSSRTGSAGELFF
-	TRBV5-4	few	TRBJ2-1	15	TGTGCCAGCAGCTACGAACCTAGCTCCTACAATGAGCAGTTCTTC	CASSYEPSSYNEQFF
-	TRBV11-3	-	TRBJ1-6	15	TGTGCCAGCAGCTTAGAGGGCCTTGATAATTCACCCCTCCACTTT	CASSLEGLDNSPLHF
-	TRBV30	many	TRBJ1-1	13	TGTGCCTGGAGTAGGGGGGGGAACACTGAAGCTTTCTTT	CAWSRGGNTEAFF
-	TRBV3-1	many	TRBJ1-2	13	TGTGCCAGCAGCCAAGATCGAATCTATGGCTACACCTTC	CASSQDRIYGYTF
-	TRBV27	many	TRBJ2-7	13	TGTGCCAGCAGTTTAGGGGCAGAGTACGAGCAGTACTTC	CASSLGAEYEQYF
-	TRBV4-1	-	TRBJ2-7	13	TGCGCCAGCAGCCAAGCCCTTACGTCCCAGCAGTACTTC	CASSQALTSQQYF
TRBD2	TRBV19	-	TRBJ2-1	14	TGTGCCAGTAGTACGGCGGGAGCGGTGAGTGAGCAGTTCTTC	CASSTAGAVSEQFF
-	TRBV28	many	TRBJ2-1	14	TGTGCCAGCAGTTTTCAGGGCCGGGTCAATGAGCAGTTCTTC	CASSFQGRVNEQFF
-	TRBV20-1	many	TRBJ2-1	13	TGCAGTGCTAGCCCCGCCGCCCCGAATGAGCAGTTCTTC	CSASPAAPNEQFF
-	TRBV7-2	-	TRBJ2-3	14	TGTGCCAGCAGCTCACTGGACCTCACAGATACGCAGTATTTT	CASSSLDLTDTQYF
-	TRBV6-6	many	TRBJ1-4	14	TGTGCCAGCAGTTACCAGACGTCGGGTGAAAAACTGTTTTTT	CASSYQTSGEKLFF
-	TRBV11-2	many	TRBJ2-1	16	TGTGCCAGCAGCTCCTCCGATGGGGGTATAAGAAATGAGCAGTTCTTC	CASSSSDGGIRNEQFF
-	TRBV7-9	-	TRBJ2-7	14	TGTGCCAGCAGCTTAACCAGTAGCCACAAAGGGCAGTACTTC	CASSLTSSHKGQYF
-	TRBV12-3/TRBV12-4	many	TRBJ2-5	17	TGTGCCAGCAGTTTTACTCTCCGGGACCGGGGAGGAGAGACCCAGTACTTC	CASSFTLRDRGGETQYF
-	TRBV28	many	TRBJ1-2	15	TGTGCCAGCAGCCTTCCCTCTGGGACTCCCTATGGCTACACCTTC	CASSLPSGTPYGYTF
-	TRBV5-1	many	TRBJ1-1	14	TGCGCCAGCAGCTTGGTTCCCGGGGATACTGAAGCTTTCTTT	CASSLVPGDTEAFF
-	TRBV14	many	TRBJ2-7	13	TGTGCCAGCAGCCTCTATAGCTCCTACGAGCAGTACTTC	CASSLYSSYEQYF
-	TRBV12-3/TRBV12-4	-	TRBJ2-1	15	TGTGCCAGCAGTTTCGTGATAGCCCGCTCTCATGAGCAGTTCTTC	CASSFVIARSHEQFF
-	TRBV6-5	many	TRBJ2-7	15	TGTGCCAGCAGTTACGGGTCAGGGACCTCTTACGAGCAGTACTTC	CASSYGSGTSYEQYF
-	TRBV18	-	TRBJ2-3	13	TGTGCCAGCTCAAGAGACACTGGGGATACGCAGTATTTT	CASSRDTGDTQYF
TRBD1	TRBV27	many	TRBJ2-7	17	TGTGCCAGCAGTTTATCCGGGACAGGAAAAAGATCCTACGAGCAGTACTTC	CASSLSGTGKRSYEQYF
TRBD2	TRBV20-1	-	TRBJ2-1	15	TGCAGTGCTAGCCCGAACGTAGCGGGAGCCCACGAGCAGTTCTTC	CSASPNVAGAHEQFF
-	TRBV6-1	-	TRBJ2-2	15	TGTGCCAGCAGTGACGGCCAGGCGACGACCGGGGAGCTGTTTTTT	CASSDGQATTGELFF
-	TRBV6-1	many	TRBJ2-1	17	TGTGCCAGCAGTGAATATAGAGGGCAGGGTTCCTACAATGAGCAGTTCTTC	CASSEYRGQGSYNEQFF